Sequencing of this T cell receptor beta chain was carried out in a study of cytomegalovirus exposure and HLA in healthy donors. Broader study findings: Later analysis indicated greater clonal expansion among HLA-associated TCR beta chains than among equally common other chains.

Remarks on this clone: Its target is not known.

Primers included in the PCR were 60 Vbeta and 13 Jbeta primers. The repertoire was sequenced with immunoSEQ multiplex PCR; TCRdb's copy has only in-frame clones and lacks some. The sample comprises 150,000 to 200,000 clones, about 80% of which are singletons, and about 2% rests with the top ten. The germline gives CDR1 MDHEN, CDR2 SYDVKM. V lost 6 bases, J lost 1 base, and 12 bases lay in between. The CDR3 consists of 14 residues. Sequenced sample: PBMCs. This sequence joins TRBV28 and TRBJ1-2, with D maybe TRBD1 (6 bases). This clonotype was sampled from a woman younger than 30 in good health and CMV-seropositive. The CDR3 loop is CASSLLQGNYGYTF. The CDR3 DNA sequence: TGTGCCAGCAGCCTCCTACAGGGTAACTATGGCTACACCTTC.